The sequence of this T cell receptor (beta chain) was determined in a study of cytomegalovirus exposure and HLA in healthy donors. Study at large: Later, an analysis reported that the 110 or so validation repertoires had used the same platform as the roughly 680 first-cohort repertoires.

In this sample, this clone turned up a few times. Its antigen is undetermined. While the first cohort had over 650 subjects, the donors belonged to the separate validation cohort of over a hundred subjects. The table came from immunoSEQ multiplex PCR; TCRdb's copy has only in-frame clones and leaves some out. The table includes hundreds of thousands of clones, 90% detected once. The study's findings and limits: Researchers catalogued approximately 170 TCR beta chains as cytomegalovirus-associated. CMV antigen specificity of a few CMV-associated chains was confirmed in vitro.

The V end was cut by 10 bases, the J end by 3 bases, with 13 bases between. Germline loops: CDR1 SNHLY, CDR2 FYNNEI. The CDR3 is 12 residues long. This rearrangement joins TRBV2 to TRBJ2-7; tentatively, D is TRBD1 (5 bases). The source material was PBMCs. The TCR was taken from a woman aged 25 to 45 in good health and CMV-seronegative. CDR3 sequence: CATADTNYEQYF. In nucleotides, the CDR3 is TGTGCCACCGCGGACACCAACTACGAGCAGTACTTC.